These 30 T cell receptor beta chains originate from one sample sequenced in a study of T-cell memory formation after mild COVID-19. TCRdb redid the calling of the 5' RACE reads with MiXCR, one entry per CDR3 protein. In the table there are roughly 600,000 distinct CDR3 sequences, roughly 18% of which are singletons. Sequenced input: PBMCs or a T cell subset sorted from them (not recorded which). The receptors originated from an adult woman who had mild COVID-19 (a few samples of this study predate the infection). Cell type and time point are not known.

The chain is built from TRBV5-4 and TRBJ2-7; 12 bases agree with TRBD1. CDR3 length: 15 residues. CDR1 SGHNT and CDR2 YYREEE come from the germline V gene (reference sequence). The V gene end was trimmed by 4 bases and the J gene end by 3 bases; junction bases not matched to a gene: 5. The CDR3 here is CASSTGQGAIYEQYF. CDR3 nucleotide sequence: TGTGCCAGCAGCACGGGACAGGGGGCTATCTACGAGCAGTACTTC.

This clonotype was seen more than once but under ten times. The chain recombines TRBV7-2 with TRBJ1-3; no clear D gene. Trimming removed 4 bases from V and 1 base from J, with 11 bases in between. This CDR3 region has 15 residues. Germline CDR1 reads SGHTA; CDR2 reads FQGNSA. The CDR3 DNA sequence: TGTGCCAGCAGCTCAAAGGCCAGGTCTGGAAACACCATATATTTT. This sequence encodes CASSSKARSGNTIYF.

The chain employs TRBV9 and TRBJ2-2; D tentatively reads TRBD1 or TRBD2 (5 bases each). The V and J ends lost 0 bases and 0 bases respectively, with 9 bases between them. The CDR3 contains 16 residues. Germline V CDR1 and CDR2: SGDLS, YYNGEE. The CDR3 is CASSVGGRSNTGELFF. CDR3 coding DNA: TGTGCCAGCAGCGTAGGGGGACGGTCGAACACCGGGGAGCTGTTTTTT. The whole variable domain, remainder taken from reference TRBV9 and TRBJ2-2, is DSGVTQTPKHLITATGQRVTLRCSPRSGDLSVYWYQQSLDQGLQFLIQYYNGEERAKGNILERFSAQQFPDLHSELNLSSLELGDSALYFCASSVGGRSNTGELFFGEGSRLTVL.

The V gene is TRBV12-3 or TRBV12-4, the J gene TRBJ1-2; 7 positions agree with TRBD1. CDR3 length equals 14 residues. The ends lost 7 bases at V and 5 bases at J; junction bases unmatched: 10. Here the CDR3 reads CASTTGESGYGYTF. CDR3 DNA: TGTGCCAGCACCACAGGGGAAAGTGGGTATGGCTACACCTTC.

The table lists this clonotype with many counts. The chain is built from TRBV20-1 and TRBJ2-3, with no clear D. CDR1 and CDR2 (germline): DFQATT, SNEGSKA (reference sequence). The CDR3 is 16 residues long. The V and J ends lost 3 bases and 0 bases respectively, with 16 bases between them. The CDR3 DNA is TGCAGTGCTAGCCCCCTGGGGATTTCTAGCACAGATACGCAGTATTTT. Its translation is CSASPLGISSTDTQYF.

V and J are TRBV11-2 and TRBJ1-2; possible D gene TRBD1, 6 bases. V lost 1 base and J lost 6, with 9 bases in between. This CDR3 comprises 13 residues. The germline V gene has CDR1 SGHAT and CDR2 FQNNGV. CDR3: CASSLVAGDGYTF. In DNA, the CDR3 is TGTGCCAGCAGCTTAGTGGCAGGGGATGGCTACACCTTC.

This CDR3 is CASSYSRTDPAEQYF. CDR3 bases: TGTGCCAGCAGTTACTCGAGGACTGACCCCGCCGAGCAGTACTTC. J is TRBJ2-7 and V is TRBV6-5; a possible D gene is TRBD2 (5 bases). CDR1 and CDR2 from the germline V gene are MNHEY and SVGAGI. Trimming took 0 bases from V and 6 from J, leaving 15 bases between them. The length of the CDR3 is 15 residues.

The CDR3 spells CASSLGQVSIQETQYF. The CDR3 DNA follows: TGTGCCAGCAGCTTAGGGCAAGTCTCCATACAAGAGACCCAGTACTTC. The rearrangement links TRBV7-2 to TRBJ2-5; no clear D. CDR1 and CDR2 (germline): SGHTA, FQGNSA. The CDR3 is 16 residues long. V lost 1 base and J lost 2, with 14 bases in between.

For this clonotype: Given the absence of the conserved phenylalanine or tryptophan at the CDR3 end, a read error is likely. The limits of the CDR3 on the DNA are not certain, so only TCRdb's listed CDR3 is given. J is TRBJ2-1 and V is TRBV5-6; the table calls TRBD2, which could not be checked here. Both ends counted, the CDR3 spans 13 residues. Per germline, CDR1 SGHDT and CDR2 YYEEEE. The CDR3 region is CASSRRTSGALST.

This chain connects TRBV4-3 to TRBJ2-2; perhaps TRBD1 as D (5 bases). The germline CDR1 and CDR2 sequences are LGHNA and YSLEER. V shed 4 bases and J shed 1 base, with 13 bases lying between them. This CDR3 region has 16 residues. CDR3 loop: CASSPGQPGNTGELFF. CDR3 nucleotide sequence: TGCGCCAGCAGCCCAGGGCAGCCTGGGAACACCGGGGAGCTGTTTTTT.

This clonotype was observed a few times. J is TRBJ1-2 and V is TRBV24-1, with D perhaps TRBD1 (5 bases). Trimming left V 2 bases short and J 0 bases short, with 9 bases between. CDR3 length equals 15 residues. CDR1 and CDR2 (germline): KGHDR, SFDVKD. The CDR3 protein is CATSDSGTANYGYTF. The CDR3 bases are TGTGCCACCAGTGATTCCGGGACCGCTAACTATGGCTACACCTTC.

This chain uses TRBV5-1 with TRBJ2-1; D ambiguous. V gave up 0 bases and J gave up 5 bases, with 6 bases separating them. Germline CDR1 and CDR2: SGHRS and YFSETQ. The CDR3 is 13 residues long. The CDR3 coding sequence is TGCGCCAGCAGCTTGGAGTACCACAATGAGCAGTTCTTC. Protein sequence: CASSLEYHNEQFF.

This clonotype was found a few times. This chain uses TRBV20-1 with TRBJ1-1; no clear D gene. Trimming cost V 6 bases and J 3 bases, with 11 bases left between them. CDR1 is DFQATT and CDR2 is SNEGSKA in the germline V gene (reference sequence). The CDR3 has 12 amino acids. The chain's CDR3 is CSAKLMDTEAFF. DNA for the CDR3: TGCAGTGCCAAGCTTATGGACACTGAAGCTTTCTTT.

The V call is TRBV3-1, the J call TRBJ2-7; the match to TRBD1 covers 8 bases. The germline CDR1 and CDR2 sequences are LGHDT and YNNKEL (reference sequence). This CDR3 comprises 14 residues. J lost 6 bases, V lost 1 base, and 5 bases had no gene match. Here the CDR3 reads CASSQGQGFGEQYF. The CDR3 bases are TGTGCCAGCAGCCAAGGACAGGGGTTTGGCGAGCAGTACTTC.

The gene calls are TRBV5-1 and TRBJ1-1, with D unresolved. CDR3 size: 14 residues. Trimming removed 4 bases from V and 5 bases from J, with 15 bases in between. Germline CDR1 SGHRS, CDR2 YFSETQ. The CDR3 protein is CASSPGRGQTEAFF. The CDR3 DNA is TGCGCCAGCAGCCCGGGAAGAGGGCAGACTGAAGCTTTCTTT.

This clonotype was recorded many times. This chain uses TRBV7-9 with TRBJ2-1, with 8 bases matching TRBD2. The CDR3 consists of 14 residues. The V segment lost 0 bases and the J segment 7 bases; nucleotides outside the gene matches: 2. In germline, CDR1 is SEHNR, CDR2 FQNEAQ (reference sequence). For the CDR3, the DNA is TGTGCCAGCAGCTTAGCTAGCGGGACGAATGAGCAGTTCTTC. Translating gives CASSLASGTNEQFF.

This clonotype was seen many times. The CDR3 DNA sequence: TGTGCCAGCAGGAAGGACAGGCAAGCTTTCTTT. Translated: CASRKDRQAFF. J is TRBJ1-1 and V is TRBV7-2; 7 nucleotides line up with TRBD1. CDR1 is SGHTA, CDR2 FQGNSA, per germline. This CDR3 is 11 amino acids long. Losses at the gene ends were 6 bases for V and 9 bases for J; bases not matched to a gene: 4.

The DNA for the CDR3 is TGCGCCAGCAGCTTGGGACAGCTACCCTCCTACGAGCAGTACTTC. Its translation is CASSLGQLPSYEQYF. V and J are TRBV5-1 and TRBJ2-7; the D gene is possibly TRBD1 (5 bases). Trimming stripped 0 bases from V and 0 bases from J, with 10 bases between. The germline CDR1 and CDR2 sequences are SGHRS and YFSETQ. The CDR3 sequence is 15 residues long. The full variable domain, rest sourced from reference TRBV5-1 and TRBJ2-7, is KAGVTQTPRYLIKTRGQQVTLSCSPISGHRSVSWYQQTPGQGLQFLFEYFSETQRNKGNFPGRFSGRQFSNSRSEMNVSTLELGDSALYLCASSLGQLPSYEQYFGPGTRLTVT.

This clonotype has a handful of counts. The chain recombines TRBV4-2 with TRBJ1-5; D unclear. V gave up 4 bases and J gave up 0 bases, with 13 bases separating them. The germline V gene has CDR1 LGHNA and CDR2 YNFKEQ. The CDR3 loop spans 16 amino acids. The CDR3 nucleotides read TGTGCCAGCAGCCCCGGACGTTTTGATAGCAATCAGCCCCAGCATTTT. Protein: CASSPGRFDSNQPQHF.

The CDR3 coding sequence is TGTGCCAGCAGTCGTTCCGGGACAGGGGTCTCCTACAATGAGCAGTTCTTC. Its protein is CASSRSGTGVSYNEQFF. The chain combines TRBV6-5 with TRBJ2-1, with TRBD1 matching 10 bases. The V and J ends lost 5 bases and 0 bases, in that order; junction bases with no gene match: 7. There are 17 residues in the CDR3. The V gene's germline CDR1 is MNHEY and CDR2 SVGAGI.

The DNA for the CDR3 is TGCAGTGCTAGAGGATTTCTCGGGACTAGCAATGTAAATGAGCAGTTCTTC. This sequence encodes CSARGFLGTSNVNEQFF. The chain combines TRBV20-1 with TRBJ2-1; TRBD2 agrees at 9 bases. In germline, CDR1 is DFQATT, CDR2 SNEGSKA (reference sequence). The CDR3 totals 17 residues. The V and J ends lost 1 base and 7 bases, in that order; junction bases with no gene match: 14.

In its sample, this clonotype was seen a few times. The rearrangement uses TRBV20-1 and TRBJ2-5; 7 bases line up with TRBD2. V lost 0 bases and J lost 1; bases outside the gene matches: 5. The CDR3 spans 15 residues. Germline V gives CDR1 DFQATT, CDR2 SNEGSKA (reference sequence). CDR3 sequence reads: CSARDGGTIQETQYF. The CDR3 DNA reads TGCAGTGCTAGAGATGGTGGGACTATCCAAGAGACCCAGTACTTC.

The CDR3 region is CASSYRQGSNFWEQYF. CDR3 nucleotides: TGTGCCAGCAGTTACCGACAGGGCAGCAACTTCTGGGAGCAGTACTTC. The J gene is TRBJ2-7, the V gene TRBV6-5, with 7 bases aligning to TRBD1. Losses at the gene ends were 2 bases for V and 7 bases for J; bases not matched to a gene: 14. CDR1 and CDR2 from the germline V gene are MNHEY and SVGAGI. This CDR3 comprises 16 residues.

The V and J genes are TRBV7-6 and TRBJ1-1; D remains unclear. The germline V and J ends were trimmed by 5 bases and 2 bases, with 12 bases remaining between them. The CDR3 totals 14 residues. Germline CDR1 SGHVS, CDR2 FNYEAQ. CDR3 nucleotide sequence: TGTGCCAGCAGCACACGGGCCGGCAACACTGAAGCTTTCTTT. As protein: CASSTRAGNTEAFF.

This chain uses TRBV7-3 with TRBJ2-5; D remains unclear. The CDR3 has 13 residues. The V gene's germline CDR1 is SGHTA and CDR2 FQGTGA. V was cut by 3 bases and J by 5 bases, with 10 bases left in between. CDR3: CASSFALGETQYF. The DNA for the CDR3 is TGTGCCAGCAGCTTTGCCCTGGGGGAGACCCAGTACTTC.

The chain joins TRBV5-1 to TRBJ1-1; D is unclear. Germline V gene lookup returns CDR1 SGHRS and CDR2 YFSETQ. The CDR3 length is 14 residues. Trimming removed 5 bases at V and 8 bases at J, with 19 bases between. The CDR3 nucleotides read TGCGCCAGCAGTAGCCGGGGTGACTTTTCGGAAGCTTTCTTT. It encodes CASSSRGDFSEAFF.

The CDR3 nucleotides are TGCGCCAGCAGCTTGCCCGAAGAAAACACTGAAGCTTTCTTT. Translating it yields CASSLPEENTEAFF. The chain recombines TRBV5-1 with TRBJ1-1; D is uncertain. This CDR3 is 14 amino acids long. Germline V gives CDR1 SGHRS, CDR2 YFSETQ. V gave up 1 base and J gave up 2 bases, with 9 bases separating them.

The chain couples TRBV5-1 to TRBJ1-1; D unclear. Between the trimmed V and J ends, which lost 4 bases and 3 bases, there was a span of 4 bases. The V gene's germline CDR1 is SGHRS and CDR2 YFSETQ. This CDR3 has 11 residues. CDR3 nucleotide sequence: TGCGCCAGCAGCCATGACACTGAAGCTTTCTTT. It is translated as CASSHDTEAFF.

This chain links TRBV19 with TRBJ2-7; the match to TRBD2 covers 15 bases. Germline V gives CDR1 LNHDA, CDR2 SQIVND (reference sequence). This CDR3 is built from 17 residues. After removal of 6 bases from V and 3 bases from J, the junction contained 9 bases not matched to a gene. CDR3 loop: CASSPGTSGRKIYEQYF. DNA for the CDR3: TGTGCCAGTAGCCCCGGGACTAGCGGGAGGAAAATCTACGAGCAGTACTTC.

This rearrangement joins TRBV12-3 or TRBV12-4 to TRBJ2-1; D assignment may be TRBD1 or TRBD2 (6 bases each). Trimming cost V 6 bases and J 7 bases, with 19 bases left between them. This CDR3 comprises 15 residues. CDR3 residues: CASSLSGGPKNEQFF. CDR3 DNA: TGTGCCAGCAGCCTGAGTGGGGGGCCGAAGAATGAGCAGTTCTTC.